Listed below are T cell receptor beta chains from one sample, sequenced in a study of OX40 agonist ivuxolimab in advanced cancers. Assay: immunoSEQ multiplex PCR; the TCRdb copy retains only in-frame clones and omits some. The sample records over 50,000 clones, approximately 84% being singletons. The sample here was CD4+ or CD8+ T cells sorted from blood, taken in a trial of the OX40 agonist ivuxolimab. These TCRs come from an adult with an advanced solid tumor such as melanoma, head and neck, liver or kidney cancer. CDR3s include the opening cysteine and the closing phenylalanine or tryptophan. D genes are given only for firm matches. Rows give clone size only sometimes, using once, few, many, or a class for an expanded clone.

v_gene	j_gene	abundance	d_gene	CDR3nt	CDR3aa
TRBV7-2	TRBJ2-7	.	.	TGTGCCAGCAGCTCAGGTCCCAGCTCCTACGAGCAGTACTTC	CASSSGPSSYEQYF
TRBV2	TRBJ1-2	.	.	TGTGCCAGCAGTGAATTGGGGTTCATCGGCTACACCTTC	CASSELGFIGYTF
TRBV5-6	TRBJ2-2	.	.	TGTGCCAGCAGCTTGGGACAAGGGTACACCGGGGAGCTGTTTTTT	CASSLGQGYTGELFF
TRBV5-4	TRBJ2-7	.	.	TGTGCCAGCAGCTTGGGGAGAGGGGCTGGCGAGCAGTACTTC	CASSLGRGAGEQYF
TRBV7-2	TRBJ1-6	.	.	TGTGCCAGCAGCTTACAGGCCTGGGGAAATTCACCCCTCCACTTT	CASSLQAWGNSPLHF
TRBV19	TRBJ2-5	.	TRBD1	TGTGCCAGTAGTATAGGGGCAGGGGGTGGGGAGACCCAGTACTTC	CASSIGAGGGETQYF
TRBV6-6	TRBJ1-1	.	.	TGTGCCAGCAGTTACGCCATAGGTGGGTACACTGAAGCTTTCTTT	CASSYAIGGYTEAFF
TRBV11-3	TRBJ2-3	.	TRBD1	TGTGCCAGCAGCTTAGATCGACAGGGGGCTACGGGCACAGATACGCAGTATTTT	CASSLDRQGATGTDTQYF
TRBV18	TRBJ2-1	.	TRBD1	TGTGCCAGCTCACCCACAGGGGTTAACAATGAGCAGTTCTTC	CASSPTGVNNEQFF
TRBV6-1	TRBJ1-3	.	.	TGTGCCAGCAGTGACAGGGGCATCCCTGGAAACACCATATATTTT	CASSDRGIPGNTIYF
TRBV2	TRBJ2-7	few	TRBD2	TGTGCCAGCAGTGCGACTAGCCTCGACTACGAGCAGTACTTC	CASSATSLDYEQYF
TRBV2	TRBJ2-2	once	.	TGTGCCAGCAGTGACAGAACGAACACCGGGGAGCTGTTTTTT	CASSDRTNTGELFF
TRBV28	TRBJ2-1	once	.	TGTGCCAGCAGCCTATACAATGAGCAGTTCTTC	CASSLYNEQFF
TRBV6-6	TRBJ2-2	.	.	TGTGCCGGGGGGGCGACCACCGGGGAGCTGTTTTTT	CAGGATTGELFF
TRBV5-5	TRBJ2-7	.	.	TGTGCCAGCAGTACGGGGCTTACCTACGAGCAGTACTTC	CASSTGLTYEQYF
TRBV19	TRBJ2-5	.	TRBD1	TGTGCCAGTAGTAGCCTCCGGGGGACAGGGGAAGAGACCCAGTACTTC	CASSSLRGTGEETQYF
TRBV19	TRBJ2-5	once	.	TGTGCCAGCAGAAGGGGGCGGGAGCTGCGAGAGACCCAGTACTTC	CASRRGRELRETQYF
TRBV5-4	TRBJ2-7	.	.	TGTGCCAGCAGCTTGATCGGGGGATCTTACGAGCAGTACTTC	CASSLIGGSYEQYF
TRBV7-9	TRBJ1-1	once	TRBD1	TGTGCCAGCAGCTTAGGACAGGGTATGAACACTGAAGCTTTCTTT	CASSLGQGMNTEAFF
TRBV7-2	TRBJ2-5	.	.	TGTGCCAGCAGCTTGGTCCGGGAGTTAGTAGAGACCCAGTACTTC	CASSLVRELVETQYF
TRBV7-9	TRBJ1-1	.	.	TGTGCCAGCAGCTCACCCCGGCAGATGAACACTGAAGCTTTCTTT	CASSSPRQMNTEAFF
TRBV10-1	TRBJ1-3	.	.	TGCGCCAGCATGAACAGGGAACCCAGTGTGTGTGACACCATATATTTT	CASMNREPSVCDTIYF
TRBV5-1	TRBJ2-5	.	.	TGCGCCAGCAGCTTGGTTACAGCGGCGGGGGAGACCCAGTACTTC	CASSLVTAAGETQYF
TRBV7-2	TRBJ2-2	.	TRBD2	TGTGCCAGCAGCCCTAGCGGGAGGGCCGTCGGGGAGCTGTTTTTT	CASSPSGRAVGELFF
TRBV29-1	TRBJ1-2	.	.	TGCAGCGTTGAGCCACTCCAACAGGTGGGCTATGGCTACACCTTC	CSVEPLQQVGYGYTF
TRBV5-4	TRBJ2-7	.	.	TGCGCCAGCAGCCAAGAGAGAGTCGCCTTGGGGGAGCAGTACTTC	CASSQERVALGEQYF
TRBV10-2	TRBJ2-5	once	.	TGCGCCAGCAGTGAGTCTGGCAAACAAGAGACCCAGTACTTC	CASSESGKQETQYF
TRBV6-4	TRBJ1-2	.	.	TGTGCCAGCAGTAAGGAACAGGGTTTCGGCTACACCTTC	CASSKEQGFGYTF